This TCR beta chain comes out of a study of cytomegalovirus exposure and HLA in healthy donors. As for the study in general: Previous work identified roughly 110 million unique TCR beta sequences from around 200 million T cells.

For this clone: The antigen remains unidentified.

The PCR contained 60 Vbeta and 13 Jbeta primers. In the authors' workflow: A later analysis tallied tens of millions of unique TCR beta chains, some 12 million of them shared. Data came from immunoSEQ multiplex PCR; TCRdb stores just in-frame clones and leaves some out. V and J calls and clone size are copied from that table; D and trimming were computed from the DNA. The sample carries more than 30,000 clones, about 67% recorded once. Notes on the study in general: Earlier analysis yielded a pattern in which most TCR beta V segments were productive about 90% or about 30% of the time. Across donors, presence/absence analyses took sequencing depth to be roughly uniform.

The receptor's source is a man aged 25 to 40 in good health and CMV-seronegative. The specimen sequenced was PBMCs.

This CDR3 is CASSASTGSGQPQHF. The CDR3 region has the DNA TGTGCCAGCAGTGCCTCCACAGGGTCTGGACAGCCCCAGCATTTT. The chain links TRBV25-1 to TRBJ1-5; D is possibly TRBD1 (6 bases). The V end was cut by 4 bases, the J end by 7 bases, with 17 bases between. CDR3 length: 15 amino acids. Germline V CDR1 and CDR2: MGHDK, SYGVNS. Complete variable domain (other parts from reference TRBV25-1 and TRBJ1-5): EADIYQTPRYLVIGTGKKITLECSQTMGHDKMYWYQQDPGMELHLIHYSYGVNSTEKGDLSSESTVSRIRTEHFPLTLESARPSHTSQYLCASSASTGSGQPQHFGDGTRLSIL.